A selection of T cell receptor beta chains follows, all from one sample in a study of blood T cell repertoires in COVID-19. Sequenced by immunoSEQ multiplex PCR; TCRdb stores in-frame clones only, minus some. Among approximately 200,000 clones listed, 80% to 90% were seen once. The sample comprised PBMCs or T cells enriched from blood (not recorded which). The receptor set was obtained from a woman aged 18-29 years in a cohort exposed to, infected with or recovered from COVID-19 (not recorded which). The CDR3 runs from the conserved cysteine through the conserved F or W. D genes are given only for firm matches. Size tells how often a clone was seen (once, few, many) or the class of an expanded clone, and some rows leave it out.

clone_size j_call cdr3_length v_call d_call cdr3_nt cdr3_aa
NA TRBJ2-1 18 TRBV5-4 TRBD2 TGTGCCAGCAGCTTGGGGGGGTTCGCGGGAGGTAGCATAAATGAGCAGTTCTTC CASSLGGFAGGSINEQFF
once TRBJ1-2 17 TRBV11-2 TRBD1 TGTGCCAGCAGCTTAGATATCTACAGGGGGATAAACTATGGCTACACCTTC CASSLDIYRGINYGYTF
NA TRBJ1-1 15 TRBV11-2 TRBD1 TGTGCCAGCAGCTTAGACCCAGGGGGCTACGGGGGAGCTTTCTTT CASSLDPGGYGGAFF
NA TRBJ1-2 16 TRBV5-1 TRBD1 TGCGCCAGCAGCTTGGTGACAGGGGGTGATTACTATGGCTACACCTTC CASSLVTGGDYYGYTF
NA TRBJ2-1 15 TRBV7-2 TRBD2 TGTGCCAGCAGCCAAGGGACTAGCTCCTACAATGAGCAGTTCTTC CASSQGTSSYNEQFF
NA TRBJ1-2 14 TRBV29-1 NA TGCAGCGTTGAAGGGACAAACGTTAACTATGGCTACACCTTC CSVEGTNVNYGYTF
NA TRBJ1-6 15 TRBV7-2 TRBD1 TGTGCCAGCAGCAAAGAGACAGGGGAGTATTCACCCCTCCACTTT CASSKETGEYSPLHF
NA TRBJ2-3 15 TRBV6-5 TRBD1 TGTGCCAGCAGTTACTCGAACAGGGGTACAGATACGCAGTATTTT CASSYSNRGTDTQYF
NA TRBJ2-3 14 TRBV25-1 TRBD1 TGTGCCAGCAGTGAAAAACAGGGGACAGATACGCAGTATTTT CASSEKQGTDTQYF
NA TRBJ1-1 13 TRBV6-4 NA TGTGCCAGCAGCTTACAGAAGAACACTGAAGCTTTCTTT CASSLQKNTEAFF